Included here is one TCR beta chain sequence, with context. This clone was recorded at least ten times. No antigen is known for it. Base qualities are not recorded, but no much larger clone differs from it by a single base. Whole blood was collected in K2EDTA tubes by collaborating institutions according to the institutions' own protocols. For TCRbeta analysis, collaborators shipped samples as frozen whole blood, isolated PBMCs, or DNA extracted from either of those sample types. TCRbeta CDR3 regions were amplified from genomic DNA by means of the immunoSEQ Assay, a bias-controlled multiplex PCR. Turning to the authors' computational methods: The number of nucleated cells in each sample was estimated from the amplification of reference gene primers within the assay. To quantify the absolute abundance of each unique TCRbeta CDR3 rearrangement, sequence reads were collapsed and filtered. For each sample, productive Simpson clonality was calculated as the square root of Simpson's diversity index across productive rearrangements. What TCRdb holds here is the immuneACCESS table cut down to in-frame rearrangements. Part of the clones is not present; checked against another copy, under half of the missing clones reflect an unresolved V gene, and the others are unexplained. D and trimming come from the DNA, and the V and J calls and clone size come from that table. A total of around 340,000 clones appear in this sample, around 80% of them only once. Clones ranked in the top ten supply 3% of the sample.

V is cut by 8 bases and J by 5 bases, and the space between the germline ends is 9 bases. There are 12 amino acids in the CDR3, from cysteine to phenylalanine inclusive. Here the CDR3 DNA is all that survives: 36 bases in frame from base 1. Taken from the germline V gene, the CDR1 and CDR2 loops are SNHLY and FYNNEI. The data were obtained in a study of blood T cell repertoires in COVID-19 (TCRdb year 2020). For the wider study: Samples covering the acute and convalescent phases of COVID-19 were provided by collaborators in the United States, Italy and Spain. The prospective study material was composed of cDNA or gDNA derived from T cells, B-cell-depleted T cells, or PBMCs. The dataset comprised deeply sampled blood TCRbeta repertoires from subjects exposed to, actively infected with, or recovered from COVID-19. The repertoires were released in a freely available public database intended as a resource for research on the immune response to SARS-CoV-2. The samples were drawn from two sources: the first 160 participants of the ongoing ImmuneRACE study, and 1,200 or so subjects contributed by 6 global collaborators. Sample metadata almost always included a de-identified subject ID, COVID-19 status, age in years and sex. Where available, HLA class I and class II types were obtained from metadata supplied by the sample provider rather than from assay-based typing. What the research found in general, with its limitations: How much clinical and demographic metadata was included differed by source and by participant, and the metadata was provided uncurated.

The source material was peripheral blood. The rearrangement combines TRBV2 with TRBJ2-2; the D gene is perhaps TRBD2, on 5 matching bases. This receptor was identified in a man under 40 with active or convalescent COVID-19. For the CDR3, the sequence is CASLGGTGELFF. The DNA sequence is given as TGTGCCAGCTTAGGCGGGACCGGGGAGCTGTTTTTT.